This TCR beta chain is from a study of blood T cell repertoires in COVID-19. Study-level information: T cells, B-cell-depleted T cells, or PBMCs provided the cDNA or gDNA that served as material.

TCRdb's table, derived via immunoSEQ multiplex PCR, lists solely in-frame clones and lacks some. The sample comprises 410,000 or so clones, approximately 90% of which are singletons, and 1.4% rests with the top ten. Trimming took 6 bases from V and 1 from J; bases not matched to a gene: 5. The CDR3 has 14 residues. The germline V gene encodes CDR1 SEHNR and CDR2 FQNEAQ (reference sequence). This sequence was found in a woman aged 25 to 39 with active or convalescent COVID-19. The rearrangement joins TRBV7-9 to TRBJ1-1; 7 positions agree with TRBD1. Source material: peripheral blood. Here the CDR3 DNA reads TGTGCCAGCAGTCAGACAGGGTCGAACACTGAAGCTTTCTTT. The encoded protein is CASSQTGSNTEAFF.